The next 21 T cell receptor beta chains were all read from a single sample in a study of cytomegalovirus exposure and HLA in healthy donors. The PCR contained 60 Vbeta and 13 Jbeta primers. Clones were read by immunoSEQ multiplex PCR, and TCRdb kept only the in-frame ones, dropping some. Of tens of thousands of clones listed, about three quarters were seen once; the top ten hold 6%. The material sequenced was PBMCs. Every receptor here comes from a female donor in good health and CMV-seronegative.

CDR3 protein: CASSLDRYVTGEDEQYF. As DNA, the CDR3 is TGTGCCAGCAGCTTAGATCGGTATGTGACAGGGGAGGACGAGCAGTACTTC. The chain carries TRBV11-3 and TRBJ2-7; 8 positions match TRBD1. After removal of 0 bases from V and 5 bases from J, the junction contained 12 bases not matched to a gene. This CDR3 comprises 17 residues. CDR1 and CDR2 from the germline V gene are SGHNT and YENEEA.

V gene TRBV6-1 combines with J gene TRBJ2-1; 8 bases are shared with TRBD2. The V and J ends lost 11 bases and 1 base, in that order; junction bases with no gene match: 10. The CDR3 length is 15 residues. Germline CDR1 MNHNS, CDR2 SASEGT. The CDR3 sequence is CAALLADVSYNEQFF. CDR3 DNA sequence: TGTGCCGCCCTACTAGCGGACGTTTCCTACAATGAGCAGTTCTTC.

The V gene is TRBV28, the J gene TRBJ1-5, with D unresolved. Germline V gives CDR1 MDHEN, CDR2 SYDVKM. Trimming removed 4 bases from V and 0 bases from J, with 7 bases in between. The CDR3 consists of 14 residues. CDR3 protein: CASSYTDSNQPQHF. The CDR3 coding sequence is TGTGCCAGCAGTTATACAGATAGCAATCAGCCCCAGCATTTT.

This clone was detected only once. The chain couples TRBV19 to TRBJ2-7; D remains ambiguous. With 3 bases removed from V and 2 bases from J, the gap between germline ends came to 14 bases. Germline values: CDR1 LNHDA, CDR2 SQIVND (reference sequence). This CDR3 has 15 residues. The CDR3 reads CASSMQQALPYEQYF. In DNA, the CDR3 is TGTGCCAGTAGTATGCAGCAGGCTCTTCCCTACGAGCAGTACTTC.

The chain uses TRBV5-1 and TRBJ2-1, with 8 bases lining up with TRBD2. The CDR3 runs 18 residues. V lost 1 base, J lost 7 bases, and 16 bases stayed unmatched. Germline values: CDR1 SGHRS, CDR2 YFSETQ. The CDR3 is CASSLQRIPAGGENEQFF. In nucleotides, the CDR3 is TGCGCCAGCAGCTTGCAACGAATCCCCGCCGGGGGGGAAAATGAGCAGTTCTTC.

This clone was seen more than once but under ten times. CDR3 sequence reads: CASSKDRADTEAFF. In nucleotides, the CDR3 is TGTGCCAGCAGTAAGGACAGGGCTGACACTGAAGCTTTCTTT. J is TRBJ1-1 and V is TRBV6-5, with 8 bases that match TRBD1. The junction had 5 bases not matched to a gene; V was cut back by 5 bases and J by 3 bases. Germline-derived CDR1 and CDR2 are MNHEY and SVGAGI. CDR3 length: 14 amino acids.

This clone appeared a few times. The gene calls are TRBV4-1 and TRBJ1-2; maybe TRBD1 (6 bases). The V and J ends lost 1 base and 7 bases respectively, with 13 bases between them. The CDR3 covers 14 residues. Germline-derived CDR1 and CDR2 are MGHRA and YSYEKL. CDR3 protein: CASSQGIQGSGYTF. CDR3 coding DNA: TGCGCCAGCAGCCAAGGAATCCAGGGGAGTGGCTACACCTTC.

This clone has a handful of counts. This chain links TRBV2 with TRBJ1-2; TRBD1 matches at 7 bases. Germline V CDR1 and CDR2: SNHLY, FYNNEI. This CDR3 comprises 14 residues. V lost 8 bases, J lost 12 bases, and 18 bases stayed unmatched. The CDR3 is CASGAALTGEEDTF. The CDR3 nucleotides are TGTGCCAGCGGAGCGGCTTTAACAGGGGAGGAGGACACCTTC.

The chain combines TRBV28 with TRBJ1-1; D remains ambiguous. The CDR3 is 14 residues long. Germline values: CDR1 MDHEN, CDR2 SYDVKM. Trimming took off 5 bases at V and 5 bases at J, with 15 bases between the two ends. CDR3 DNA sequence: TGTGCCAGCAGTCCACCGGGGAGGCGAACTGAAGCTTTCTTT. Translated: CASSPPGRRTEAFF.

The V call is TRBV27, the J call TRBJ2-3; weak D call: TRBD1 (5 bases). Trimming took 5 bases from V and 5 from J, leaving 26 bases between them. Germline lookup yields CDR1 MNHEY and CDR2 SMNVEV (reference sequence). This CDR3 has 18 amino acids. CDR3: CASSPPFGASELQDTQYF. The CDR3 nucleotides read TGTGCCAGCAGTCCCCCTTTTGGGGCTTCGGAATTGCAAGATACGCAGTATTTT.

The chain recombines TRBV18 with TRBJ2-7, with 8 bases aligning to TRBD2. V shed 2 bases, J shed 3 bases, and the junction held 12 bases outside the gene matches. The CDR3 consists of 17 residues. Germline V gives CDR1 KGHSH, CDR2 LQKENI. This CDR3 reads CASSPFERGRANYEQYF. The CDR3 DNA sequence: TGTGCCAGCTCACCATTTGAGCGGGGGAGGGCCAACTACGAGCAGTACTTC.

The chain recombines TRBV6-4 with TRBJ2-5, with 13 bases lining up with TRBD2. The CDR3 is 17 residues long. Germline assignment: CDR1 MRHNA and CDR2 SNTAGT. V was clipped by 4 bases and J by 1 base; unmatched bases: 6. This chain's CDR3 is CASSAETSGGIQETQYF. The CDR3 nucleotides are TGTGCCAGCAGTGCCGAGACTAGCGGGGGGATCCAAGAGACCCAGTACTTC.

This clone was observed a few times. V and J are TRBV14 and TRBJ2-7; TRBD1 might be the D (6 bases). The length of the CDR3 is 14 residues. Germline loops: CDR1 SGHDN, CDR2 FVKESK. Trimming left V 4 bases short and J 3 bases short, with 13 bases between. The CDR3 nucleotides are TGTGCCAGCAGCCCGACAGGACCCAGCTACGAGCAGTACTTC. This translates into CASSPTGPSYEQYF.

This clone was counted once. CDR3 DNA sequence: TGTGCCAGCAGTTCCACCGGGACAGGCACAGATACGCAGTATTTT. Amino acid sequence: CASSSTGTGTDTQYF. The gene calls are TRBV6-5 and TRBJ2-3; 7 bases fit TRBD1. The V gene end was trimmed by 4 bases and the J gene end by 1 base; junction bases not matched to a gene: 5. The CDR3 runs to 15 residues. Germline V gene lookup returns CDR1 MNHEY and CDR2 SVGAGI.

The CDR3 coding sequence is TGTGCCAGCAGCTCCCGGACTAGCGGATCCTACGAGCAGTACTTC. Translated, it gives CASSSRTSGSYEQYF. The V gene is TRBV7-6, the J gene TRBJ2-7, with 10 bases fitting TRBD2. The germline gives CDR1 SGHVS, CDR2 FNYEAQ. This CDR3 is built from 15 residues. The ends lost 4 bases at V and 1 base at J; junction bases unmatched: 4.

The chain has TRBV5-1 and TRBJ1-1; TRBD1 aligns across 8 bases. Germline assignment: CDR1 SGHRS and CDR2 YFSETQ. J gave up 3 bases and V 4 bases, and 5 bases lay outside the gene matches. The CDR3 runs to 14 residues. DNA of the CDR3: TGCGCCAGCAGCGTGGCAGGGGGCTACACTGAAGCTTTCTTT. This sequence encodes CASSVAGGYTEAFF.

The J gene is TRBJ2-2, the V gene TRBV19; 8 positions match TRBD2. CDR1 LNHDA and CDR2 SQIVND come from the germline V gene (reference sequence). The V and J ends lost 5 bases and 1 base, in that order; junction bases with no gene match: 9. The CDR3 extends over 17 amino acids. CDR3 residues: CASSPGGGQLNTGELFF. The CDR3 DNA is TGTGCCAGTAGTCCGGGGGGGGGACAATTGAACACCGGGGAGCTGTTTTTT.

The V call is TRBV28, the J call TRBJ1-5, with TRBD1 matching 10 bases. CDR1 is MDHEN and CDR2 is SYDVKM in the germline V gene. This CDR3 contains 15 residues. The junction had 7 bases not matched to a gene; V was cut back by 7 bases and J by 4 bases. The CDR3, as DNA: TGTGCCAGCAACCTGGGGACAGGGGAGAATCAGCCCCAGCATTTT. Its protein product is CASNLGTGENQPQHF.

The chain carries TRBV7-2 and TRBJ2-5; D possibly corresponds to TRBD1 (6 bases). The better agreement between TRBJ2-7 and the DNA end casts doubt on the J call. The V gene's germline CDR1 is SGHTA and CDR2 FQGNSA. The CDR3 runs to 14 residues. The CDR3 coding sequence is TGTGCCAGCACCTCCCAAGGGGGAAACTACGAGCAGTACTTC. This sequence encodes CASTSQGGNYEQYF.

J is TRBJ1-6 and V is TRBV7-2; D is possibly TRBD1 (6 bases). V lost 1 base and J lost 7, with 14 bases in between. Germline-derived CDR1 and CDR2 are SGHTA and FQGNSA. The CDR3 length is 16 residues. In DNA form, the CDR3 reads TGTGCCAGCAGCTTAGTGGTCGGACAGACGAATTCACCCCTCCACTTT. Residues: CASSLVVGQTNSPLHF. The whole variable domain, filled in from reference TRBV7-2 and TRBJ1-6, reads GAGVSQSPSNKVTEKGKDVELRCDPISGHTALYWYRQSLGQGLEFLIYFQGNSAPDKSGLPSDRFSAERTGGSVSTLTIQRTQQEDSAVYLCASSLVVGQTNSPLHFGNGTRLTVT.

The V gene is TRBV6-5, the J gene TRBJ2-5; D possibly corresponds to TRBD1 (6 bases). Germline assignment: CDR1 MNHEY and CDR2 SVGAGI. The CDR3 spans 15 residues. Trimming stripped 6 bases from V and 0 bases from J, with 14 bases between. The DNA of the CDR3 is TGTGCCAGCAGCAGGAACCGGGACAACCAAGAGACCCAGTACTTC. This codes for CASSRNRDNQETQYF.